A selection of T cell receptor beta chains follows, all from one sample in a study of cytomegalovirus exposure and HLA in healthy donors. Produced via immunoSEQ multiplex PCR; TCRdb's table is partial and in-frame only. This table holds just over 200,000 clones, approximately 79% found once. The sequencing sample was made of PBMCs. Receptor source: a middle-aged man in good health and CMV-seronegative. Each CDR3 is given with its conserved first and last residue.

v_gene: TRBV18
j_gene: TRBJ2-5
CDR3aa: CASSLAGVRETQYF

v_gene: TRBV10-3
j_gene: TRBJ2-1
CDR3aa: CAISRSTSGPRDNEQFF

v_gene: TRBV9
j_gene: TRBJ1-4
CDR3aa: CASSVTGGSDEKLFF

v_gene: TRBV7-9
j_gene: TRBJ2-7
CDR3aa: CSSSSPIDGTSRYEQYF

v_gene: TRBV9
j_gene: TRBJ2-2
CDR3aa: CASGGTPNTGELFF

v_gene: TRBV2
j_gene: TRBJ1-4
CDR3aa: CASSENSRREKLFF

v_gene: TRBV2
j_gene: TRBJ2-7
CDR3aa: CASSPSAELSYEQYF

v_gene: TRBV18
j_gene: TRBJ1-1
CDR3aa: CASSAGQGNTEAFF

v_gene: TRBV7-8
j_gene: TRBJ1-1
CDR3aa: CASSEDTEAFF

v_gene: TRBV9
j_gene: TRBJ2-1
CDR3aa: CASSVEVWREGNEQFF

v_gene: TRBV7-7
j_gene: TRBJ2-7
CDR3aa: CASSLGTGISYEQYF

v_gene: TRBV9
j_gene: TRBJ1-2
CDR3aa: CASSPRYRADGYTF

v_gene: TRBV5-1
j_gene: TRBJ2-1
CDR3aa: CASSLASREGVLEQFF

v_gene: TRBV9
j_gene: TRBJ2-7
CDR3aa: CASARGTSGVQYF

v_gene: TRBV7-3
j_gene: TRBJ2-7
CDR3aa: CASSPIGGVVEQYF

v_gene: TRBV7-3
j_gene: TRBJ2-1
CDR3aa: CASSPLAVSYNEQFF

v_gene: TRBV30
j_gene: TRBJ2-7
CDR3aa: CAWRAGGSGYEQYF

v_gene: TRBV19
j_gene: TRBJ2-4
CDR3aa: CASSIMTGGRQYF

v_gene: TRBV19
j_gene: TRBJ2-2
CDR3aa: CASSMQGTAGELFF

v_gene: TRBV10-3
j_gene: TRBJ2-5
CDR3aa: CAISEYRGETQYF

v_gene: TRBV5-6
j_gene: TRBJ2-1
CDR3aa: CASSLGTSGRNEQFF

v_gene: TRBV5-1
j_gene: TRBJ2-7
CDR3aa: CASSLDGGAYEQYF

v_gene: TRBV9
j_gene: TRBJ1-3
CDR3aa: CASSANTGVGSGNTIYF

v_gene: TRBV2
j_gene: TRBJ1-5
CDR3aa: CASFKDREEIRSNQPQHF

v_gene: TRBV7-9
j_gene: TRBJ2-5
CDR3aa: CASSLDPLETQYF

v_gene: TRBV19
j_gene: TRBJ1-1
CDR3aa: CASSARENTEAFF

v_gene: TRBV27
j_gene: TRBJ2-3
CDR3aa: CASGPGTGYTDTQYF

v_gene: TRBV5-1
j_gene: TRBJ2-7
CDR3aa: CASSLDRGTYEQYF

v_gene: TRBV6-1
j_gene: TRBJ2-6
CDR3aa: CASSETSGSGANVLTF

v_gene: TRBV14
j_gene: TRBJ2-6
CDR3aa: CASRGRGAGANVLTF

v_gene: TRBV11-3
j_gene: TRBJ2-2
CDR3aa: CASSHGGSGSRGTGELFF

v_gene: TRBV7-8
j_gene: TRBJ2-7
CDR3aa: CASSFRRGAEQYF

v_gene: TRBV5-1
j_gene: TRBJ2-7
CDR3aa: CASSLATGVAYEQYF

v_gene: TRBV6-4
j_gene: TRBJ2-4
CDR3aa: CASSDPMSRAKNIQYF

v_gene: TRBV7-3
j_gene: TRBJ2-7
CDR3aa: CASSPTTGLSAYEQYF

v_gene: TRBV7-9
j_gene: TRBJ1-2
CDR3aa: CASRNELNYGYTF

v_gene: TRBV6-5
j_gene: TRBJ1-5
CDR3aa: CASQRTASNQPQHF

v_gene: TRBV19
j_gene: TRBJ2-7
CDR3aa: CASSSPGTTYEQYF

v_gene: TRBV6-1
j_gene: TRBJ1-2
CDR3aa: CASSEAQGAGYGYTF

v_gene: TRBV18
j_gene: TRBJ2-7
CDR3aa: CASSPRSVSSYEQYF

v_gene: TRBV27
j_gene: TRBJ1-1
CDR3aa: CASSFWGGDRGLFSIRDTEAFF

v_gene: TRBV4-1
j_gene: TRBJ2-1
CDR3aa: CASSQVIRDLDNEQFF

v_gene: TRBV5-1
j_gene: NA
CDR3aa: CASSLMGTGGSYEQYF

v_gene: TRBV6-4
j_gene: TRBJ2-2
CDR3aa: CASSDRTSGRGANTGELFF

v_gene: TRBV19
j_gene: TRBJ2-1
CDR3aa: CASSSTGTSIYNEQFF

v_gene: TRBV19
j_gene: TRBJ2-7
CDR3aa: CASSISGQLYEQYF

v_gene: TRBV2
j_gene: TRBJ2-6
CDR3aa: CASSEWPSGANVLTF

v_gene: TRBV28
j_gene: TRBJ2-5
CDR3aa: CASSPGTAQETQYF

v_gene: TRBV19
j_gene: TRBJ1-5
CDR3aa: CASSIKKGQGQPQHF

v_gene: TRBV30
j_gene: TRBJ2-2
CDR3aa: CAWSVPGLLAGELFF